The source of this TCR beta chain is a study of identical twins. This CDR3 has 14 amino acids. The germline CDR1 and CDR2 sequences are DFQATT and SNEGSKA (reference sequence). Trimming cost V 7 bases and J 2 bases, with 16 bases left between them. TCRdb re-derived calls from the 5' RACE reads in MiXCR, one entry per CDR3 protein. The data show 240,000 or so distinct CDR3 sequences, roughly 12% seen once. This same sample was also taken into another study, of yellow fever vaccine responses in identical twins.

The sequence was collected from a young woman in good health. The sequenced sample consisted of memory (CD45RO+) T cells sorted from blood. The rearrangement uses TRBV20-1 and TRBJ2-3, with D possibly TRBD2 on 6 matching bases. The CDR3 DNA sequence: TGCAGTGGGCCAACTAGCCCCAACACAGATACGCAGTATTTT. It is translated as CSGPTSPNTDTQYF.